This entry lists 23 T cell receptor beta chains sequenced from one sample in a study of T cell responses to AZD1222 COVID-19 vaccine. The assay was immunoSEQ multiplex PCR, and TCRdb's table has in-frame clones only and misses some. The data hold over 100,000 clones, with more than 70% observed a single time. Here the sequenced sample was peripheral blood, taken on day 0 of AZD1222 vaccination. These receptor sequences come from an adult in good health.

The gene calls are TRBV4-1 and TRBJ1-5; D uncertain. This CDR3 region has 13 residues. The germline gives CDR1 MGHRA, CDR2 YSYEKL. Trimming took 0 bases from V and 7 from J, leaving 7 bases between them. The CDR3 sequence: CASSQDRNQPQHF. DNA for the CDR3: TGCGCCAGCAGCCAAGATAGGAACCAGCCCCAGCATTTT.

The chain uses TRBV28 and TRBJ1-5; 8 nucleotides line up with TRBD1. The V segment lost 6 bases and the J segment 1 base; nucleotides outside the gene matches: 5. The CDR3 runs 15 residues. CDR1 MDHEN and CDR2 SYDVKM come from the germline V gene. The CDR3 loop is CASSQGARSNQPQHF. CDR3 nucleotide sequence: TGTGCCAGCAGCCAGGGGGCTAGGAGCAATCAGCCCCAGCATTTT.

The rearrangement links TRBV7-2 to TRBJ1-1, with D uncertain. This CDR3 contains 13 residues. The germline V gene has CDR1 SGHTA and CDR2 FQGNSA. V shed 6 bases and J shed 0 bases, with 8 bases lying between them. CDR3 sequence: CASRLGMNTEAFF. The CDR3 coding sequence is TGTGCCAGCAGACTAGGGATGAACACTGAAGCTTTCTTT.

The chain has TRBV5-1 and TRBJ2-2, with 7 bases that match TRBD1. The J segment lost 4 bases and the V segment lost 0 bases, leaving 3 bases of the junction unmatched. CDR3 length: 15 residues. The germline gives CDR1 SGHRS, CDR2 YFSETQ. The CDR3 sequence is CASSLGAGGTGELFF. In DNA, the CDR3 is TGCGCCAGCAGCTTGGGGGCAGGGGGCACCGGGGAGCTGTTTTTT.

This clone turned up a few times. The rearrangement uses TRBV2 and TRBJ2-1; 10 bases match TRBD1. The germline V gene has CDR1 SNHLY and CDR2 FYNNEI. With V trimmed by 6 bases and J by 7 bases, 6 bases remained unmatched. The CDR3 runs 14 residues. CDR3 nucleotides: TGTGCCAGCAGCCGACAGGGGGCCTGGAATGAGCAGTTCTTC. As protein: CASSRQGAWNEQFF.

The table lists this clone with a few counts. This rearrangement joins TRBV6-5 to TRBJ2-5; D is tentatively TRBD1 or TRBD2 (6 bases each). Trimming took 2 bases from V and 5 from J, leaving 9 bases between them. Germline V CDR1 and CDR2: MNHEY, SVGAGI. The length of the CDR3 is 13 residues. The CDR3 reads CASSYLGGETQYF. Here the CDR3 DNA reads TGTGCCAGCAGTTACCTAGGGGGGGAGACCCAGTACTTC.

This clone turned up a few times. This rearrangement joins TRBV5-1 to TRBJ2-5; 13 bases map to TRBD2. With V trimmed by 4 bases and J by 6 bases, 6 bases remained unmatched. CDR1 and CDR2 from the germline V gene are SGHRS and YFSETQ. The CDR3 totals 15 residues. This CDR3 is CASSVLAGGPQTQYF. The CDR3 coding sequence is TGCGCCAGCAGCGTACTAGCGGGGGGGCCACAGACCCAGTACTTC.

Only one count was recorded for this clone. V is TRBV15 and J is TRBJ1-5; D possibly corresponds to TRBD1 (5 bases). CDR1 and CDR2 from the germline V gene are LNHNV and YYDKDF (reference sequence). V was clipped by 0 bases and J by 4 bases, with 7 bases between them. The CDR3 loop spans 14 amino acids. CDR3 sequence (DNA): TGTGCCACCAGCAGAGAGACAGTAAATCAGCCCCAGCATTTT. Translated, it gives CATSRETVNQPQHF.

Only one count was recorded for this clone. The chain is built from TRBV6-5 and TRBJ1-4, with 10 bases aligning to TRBD1. J lost 4 bases, V lost 6 bases, and 5 bases had no gene match. The germline V gene has CDR1 MNHEY and CDR2 SVGAGI. This CDR3 has 15 residues. The CDR3, as DNA: TGTGCCAGCAGCTGGGACAGGGGATTTAATGAAAAACTGTTTTTT. It translates to CASSWDRGFNEKLFF.

The chain uses TRBV28 and TRBJ2-3, with TRBD1 identical over 7 bases. This CDR3 has 17 amino acids. With V trimmed by 4 bases and J by 6 bases, 16 bases remained unmatched. CDR1 is MDHEN and CDR2 is SYDVKM in the germline V gene. The CDR3, as DNA: TGTGCCAGCAGTTCCCCTTCATTCATGACAGGGTTGGATACGCAGTATTTT. Translated, it gives CASSSPSFMTGLDTQYF. Using reference TRBV28 and TRBJ2-3 for the parts outside the CDR3, the full variable domain is DVKVTQSSRYLVKRTGEKVFLECVQDMDHENMFWYRQDPGLGLRLIYFSYDVKMKEKGDIPEGYSVSREKKERFSLILESASTNQTSMYLCASSSPSFMTGLDTQYFGPGTRLTVL.

The gene calls are TRBV19 and TRBJ1-2; tentative D call: TRBD1 (5 bases). Trimming left V 7 bases short and J 4 bases short, with 13 bases between. CDR3 length: 13 amino acids. Germline CDR1 is LNHDA and CDR2 is SQIVND (reference sequence). The CDR3 nucleotides are TGTGCCAGTACCTACATAGGGACCTATGGCTACACCTTC. Its protein is CASTYIGTYGYTF.

This clone was seen a few times. The rearrangement joins TRBV6-1 to TRBJ1-1; D not resolved. Germline V lookup: CDR1 MNHNS, CDR2 SASEGT. The V end was cut by 2 bases, the J end by 3 bases, with 10 bases between. The CDR3 is 14 residues long. CDR3 sequence reads: CASSEMGRDTEAFF. DNA for the CDR3: TGTGCCAGCAGTGAAATGGGCCGGGACACTGAAGCTTTCTTT.

The V gene is TRBV5-1, the J gene TRBJ1-4; no firm D call. The germline V gene has CDR1 SGHRS and CDR2 YFSETQ. V shed 5 bases and J shed 0 bases, with 17 bases lying between them. CDR3 length equals 17 residues. CDR3 nucleotide sequence: TGCGCCAGCAGGACGGGTTCGACCTTAGCAACTAATGAAAAACTGTTTTTT. Translated: CASRTGSTLATNEKLFF.

The chain links TRBV11-2 to TRBJ1-3; no clear D gene. The CDR3 extends over 15 amino acids. V was shortened by 4 bases and J by 1 base, with 11 bases between the two germline ends. Per the germline V gene, CDR1 is SGHAT and CDR2 is FQNNGV. The CDR3 sequence: CASSSRTYSGNTIYF. CDR3 DNA: TGTGCCAGCAGCTCACGGACTTATTCTGGAAACACCATATATTTT.

The V call is TRBV6-1, the J call TRBJ1-2; TRBD1 might be the D (5 bases). Germline V CDR1 and CDR2: MNHNS, SASEGT. The CDR3 sequence is 15 residues long. Deletions cut 2 bases from V and 2 bases from J, with 12 bases between. CDR3: CASSEPGRANYGYTF. In nucleotides, the CDR3 is TGTGCCAGCAGTGAACCGGGGCGGGCAAACTATGGCTACACCTTC.

The rearrangement links TRBV2 to TRBJ2-7, with 9 positions matching TRBD2. CDR3 size: 14 residues. Per germline, CDR1 SNHLY and CDR2 FYNNEI. The V gene end was trimmed by 7 bases and the J gene end by 5 bases; junction bases not matched to a gene: 9. CDR3 amino acids: CASKEREVGNEQYF. DNA of the CDR3: TGTGCCAGCAAGGAGCGGGAGGTGGGCAACGAGCAGTACTTC.

This chain joins TRBV4-3 and TRBJ2-2, with D possibly being TRBD2 (5 bases). V lost 6 bases to trimming and J lost 5 bases, with 7 bases between them. Germline assignment: CDR1 LGHNA and CDR2 YSLEER. The CDR3 covers 12 residues. The CDR3: CASSRGTGELFF. The CDR3 nucleotides are TGCGCCAGCAGTCGGGGAACCGGGGAGCTGTTTTTT.

The CDR3 is CASSGTGGSYEQYV. In nucleotides, the CDR3 is TGTGCCAGCAGCGGGACGGGGGGCTCCTACGAGCAGTACGTC. The gene calls are TRBV5-6 and TRBJ2-7, with TRBD2 matching over 7 bases. This CDR3 comprises 14 residues. Germline trimming cut 4 bases from V and 0 bases from J; bases unmatched to any gene: 4. Germline V gives CDR1 SGHDT, CDR2 YYEEEE.

This sequence joins TRBV4-3 and TRBJ1-1; D remains ambiguous. The CDR3 is 14 amino acids. With 0 bases removed from V and 6 bases from J, the gap between germline ends came to 11 bases. Germline values: CDR1 LGHNA, CDR2 YSLEER. The CDR3 loop reads CASSQEARISEAFF. The CDR3 coding sequence is TGCGCCAGCAGCCAAGAGGCAAGGATCTCTGAAGCTTTCTTT.

This sequence joins TRBV27 and TRBJ1-6, with 7 positions matching TRBD1. Germline CDR1 reads MNHEY; CDR2 reads SMNVEV (reference sequence). Germline trimming cut 2 bases from V and 2 bases from J; bases unmatched to any gene: 9. The CDR3 contains 18 residues. Here the CDR3 DNA reads TGTGCCAGCAGTTTAGCCCTCAGGGGGGTTACCTATAATTCACCCCTCCACTTT. This translates into CASSLALRGVTYNSPLHF.

V usage is TRBV6-1 and J usage is TRBJ2-5; D remains ambiguous. Trimming stripped 3 bases from V and 1 base from J, with 6 bases between. Germline V gene sequence: CDR1 MNHNS, CDR2 SASEGT. This CDR3 has 13 amino acids. This chain's CDR3 is CASSDPPQETQYF. The CDR3 nucleotides are TGTGCCAGCAGTGACCCTCCCCAAGAGACCCAGTACTTC.

The rearrangement uses TRBV29-1 and TRBJ2-3; 8 positions agree with TRBD2. The germline V gene has CDR1 SQVTM and CDR2 ANQGSEA. This CDR3 comprises 13 residues. V lost 7 bases and J lost 1; bases outside the gene matches: 4. CDR3 sequence reads: CSGEAGGTDTQYF. The CDR3, as DNA: TGCAGCGGGGAAGCGGGGGGCACAGATACGCAGTATTTT.

The genes are TRBV6-6 and TRBJ2-7; perhaps TRBD2 as D (6 bases). This CDR3 spans 13 amino acids. V was shortened by 3 bases and J by 3 bases, with 9 bases between the two germline ends. CDR1 and CDR2 from the germline V gene are MNHNY and SVGAGI (reference sequence). CDR3 nucleotide sequence: TGTGCCAGCAGTTATATCGGGGGCTACGAGCAGTACTTC. Translated, it gives CASSYIGGYEQYF.